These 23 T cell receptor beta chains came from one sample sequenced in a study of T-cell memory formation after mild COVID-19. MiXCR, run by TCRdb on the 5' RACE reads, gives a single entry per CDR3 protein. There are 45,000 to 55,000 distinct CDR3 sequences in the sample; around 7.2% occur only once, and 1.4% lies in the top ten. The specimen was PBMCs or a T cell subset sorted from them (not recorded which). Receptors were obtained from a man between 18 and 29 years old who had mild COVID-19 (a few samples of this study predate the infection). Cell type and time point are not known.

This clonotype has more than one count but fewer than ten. CDR3 DNA: TGTGCCAGCAGCTTAGCATCGAGGGGCAATGAGCAGTTCTTC. Protein: CASSLASRGNEQFF. The rearrangement uses TRBV7-2 and TRBJ2-1; D may correspond to TRBD1 or TRBD2 (5 bases each). Germline lookup yields CDR1 SGHTA and CDR2 FQGNSA. The CDR3 totals 14 residues. Trimming removed 0 bases from V and 6 bases from J, with 9 bases in between.

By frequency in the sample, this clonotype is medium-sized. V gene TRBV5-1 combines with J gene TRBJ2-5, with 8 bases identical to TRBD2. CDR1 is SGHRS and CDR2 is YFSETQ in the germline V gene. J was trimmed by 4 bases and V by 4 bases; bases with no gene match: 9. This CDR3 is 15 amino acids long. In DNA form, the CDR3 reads TGCGCCAGCAGCATGGGACTAGTGAGTGGAGAGACCCAGTACTTC. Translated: CASSMGLVSGETQYF.

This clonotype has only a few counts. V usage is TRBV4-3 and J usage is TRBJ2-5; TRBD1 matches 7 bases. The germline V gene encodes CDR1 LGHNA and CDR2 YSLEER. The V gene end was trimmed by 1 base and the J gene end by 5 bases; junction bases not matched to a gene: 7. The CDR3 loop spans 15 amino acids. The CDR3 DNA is TGCGCCAGCAGCCAAGGCCTGAGGGGGCGGGAGACCCAGTACTTC. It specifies CASSQGLRGRETQYF.

CDR3 DNA sequence: TGTGCCAGCAGTTCCTCGGGACTAGCGGGGGTTCAGCAGTACTTC. Translated: CASSSSGLAGVQQYF. The gene calls are TRBV12-3 or TRBV12-4 and TRBJ2-7; TRBD2 matches at 14 bases. Trimming took 4 bases from V and 8 from J; bases not matched to a gene: 7. This CDR3 has 15 amino acids.

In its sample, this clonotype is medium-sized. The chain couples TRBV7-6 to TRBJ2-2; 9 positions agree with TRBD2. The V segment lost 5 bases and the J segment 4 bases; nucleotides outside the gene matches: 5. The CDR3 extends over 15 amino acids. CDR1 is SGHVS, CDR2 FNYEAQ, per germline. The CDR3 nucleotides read TGTGCCAGCAGCGATGGACTAGCGATCACCGGGGAGCTGTTTTTT. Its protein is CASSDGLAITGELFF.

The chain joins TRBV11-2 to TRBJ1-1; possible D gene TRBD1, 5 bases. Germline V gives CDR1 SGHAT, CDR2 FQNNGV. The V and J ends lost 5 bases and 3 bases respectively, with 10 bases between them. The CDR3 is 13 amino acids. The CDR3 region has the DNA TGTGCCAGCAGCCAAGGGGTATACACTGAAGCTTTCTTT. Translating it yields CASSQGVYTEAFF. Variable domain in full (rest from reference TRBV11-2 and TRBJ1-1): EAGVAQSPRYKIIEKRQSVAFWCNPISGHATLYWYQQILGQGPKLLIQFQNNGVVDDSQLPKDRFSAERLKGVDSTLKIQPAKLEDSAVYLCASSQGVYTEAFFGQGTRLTVV.

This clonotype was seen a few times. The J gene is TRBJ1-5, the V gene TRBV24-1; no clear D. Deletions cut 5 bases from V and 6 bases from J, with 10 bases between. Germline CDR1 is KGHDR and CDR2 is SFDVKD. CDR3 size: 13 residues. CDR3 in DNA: TGTGCCACCAGTGGGTCTGGAGTTCAGCCCCAGCATTTT. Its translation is CATSGSGVQPQHF.

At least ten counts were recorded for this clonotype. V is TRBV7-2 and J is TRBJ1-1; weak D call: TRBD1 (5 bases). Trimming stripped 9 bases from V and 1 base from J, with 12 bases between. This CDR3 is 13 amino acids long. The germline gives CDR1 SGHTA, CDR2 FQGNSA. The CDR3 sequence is CASRRGPNTEAFF. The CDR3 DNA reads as TGTGCCAGTCGTCGGGGACCGAACACTGAAGCTTTCTTT.

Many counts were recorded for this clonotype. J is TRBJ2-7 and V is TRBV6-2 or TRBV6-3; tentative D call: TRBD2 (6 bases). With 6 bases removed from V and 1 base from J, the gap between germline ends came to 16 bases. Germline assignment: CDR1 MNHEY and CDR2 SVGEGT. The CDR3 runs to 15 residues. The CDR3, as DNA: TGTGCCAGCAGCAGACCCCCGGGACTGTCCTACGAGCAGTACGTC. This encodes CASSRPPGLSYEQYV.

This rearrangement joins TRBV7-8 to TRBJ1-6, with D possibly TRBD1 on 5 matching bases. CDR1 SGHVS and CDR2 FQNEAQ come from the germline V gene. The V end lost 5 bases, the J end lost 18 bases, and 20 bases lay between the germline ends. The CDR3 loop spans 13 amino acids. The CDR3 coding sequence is TGTGCCAGCAGCGGGACCGGAGGTACGGCCCCCCACTTT. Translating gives CASSGTGGTAPHF.

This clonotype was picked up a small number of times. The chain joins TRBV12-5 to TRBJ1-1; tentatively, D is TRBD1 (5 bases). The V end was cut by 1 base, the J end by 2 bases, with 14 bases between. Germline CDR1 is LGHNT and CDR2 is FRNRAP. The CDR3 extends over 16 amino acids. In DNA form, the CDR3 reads TGTGCTAGTGGTTTGGATCGAGGGGCAGGCAACACTGAAGCTTTCTTT. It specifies CASGLDRGAGNTEAFF. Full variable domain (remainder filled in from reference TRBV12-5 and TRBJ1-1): DARVTQTPRHKVTEMGQEVTMRCQPILGHNTVFWYRQTMMQGLELLAYFRNRAPLDDSGMPKDRFSAEMPDATLATLKIQPSEPRDSAVYFCASGLDRGAGNTEAFFGQGTRLTVV.

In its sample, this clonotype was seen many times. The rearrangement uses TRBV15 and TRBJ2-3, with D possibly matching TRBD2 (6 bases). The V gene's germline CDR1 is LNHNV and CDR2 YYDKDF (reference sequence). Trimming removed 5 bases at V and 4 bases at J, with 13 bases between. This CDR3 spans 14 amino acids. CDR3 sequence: CATSVGGSADTQYF. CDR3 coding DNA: TGTGCCACCAGCGTGGGGGGTAGCGCAGATACGCAGTATTTT.

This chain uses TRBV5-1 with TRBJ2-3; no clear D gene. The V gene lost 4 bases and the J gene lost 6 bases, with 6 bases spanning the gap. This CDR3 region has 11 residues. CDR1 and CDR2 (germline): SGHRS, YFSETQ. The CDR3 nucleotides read TGCGCCAGCAGCATTTATGATACGCAGTATTTT. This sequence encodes CASSIYDTQYF.

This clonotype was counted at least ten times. This CDR3 is CASSQSPTGGWQETQYF. As DNA, the CDR3 is TGCGCCAGCAGCCAAAGTCCCACGGGGGGGTGGCAAGAGACCCAGTACTTC. The chain combines TRBV4-1 with TRBJ2-5; 8 positions match TRBD2. V lost 2 bases, J lost 2 bases, and 10 bases stayed unmatched. CDR3 length: 17 amino acids. CDR1 and CDR2 (germline): MGHRA, YSYEKL.

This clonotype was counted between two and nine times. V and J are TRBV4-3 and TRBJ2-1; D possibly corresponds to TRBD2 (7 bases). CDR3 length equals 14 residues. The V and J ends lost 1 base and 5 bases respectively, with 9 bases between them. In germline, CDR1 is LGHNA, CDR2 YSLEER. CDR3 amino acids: CASSQAGGHNEQFF. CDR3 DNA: TGCGCCAGCAGCCAAGCGGGGGGCCACAATGAGCAGTTCTTC.

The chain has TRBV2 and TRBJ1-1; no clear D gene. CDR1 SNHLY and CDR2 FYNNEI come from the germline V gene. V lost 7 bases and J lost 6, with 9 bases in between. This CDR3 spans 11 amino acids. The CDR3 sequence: CASTSRPEAFF. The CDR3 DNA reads TGTGCCAGCACATCGAGACCTGAAGCTTTCTTT.

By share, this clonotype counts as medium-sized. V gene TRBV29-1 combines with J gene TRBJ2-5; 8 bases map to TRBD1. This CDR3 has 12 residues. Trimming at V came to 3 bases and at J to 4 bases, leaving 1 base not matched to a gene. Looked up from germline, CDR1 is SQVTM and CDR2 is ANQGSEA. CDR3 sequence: CSVDGQGETQYF. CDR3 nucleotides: TGCAGCGTTGATGGACAGGGAGAGACCCAGTACTTC.

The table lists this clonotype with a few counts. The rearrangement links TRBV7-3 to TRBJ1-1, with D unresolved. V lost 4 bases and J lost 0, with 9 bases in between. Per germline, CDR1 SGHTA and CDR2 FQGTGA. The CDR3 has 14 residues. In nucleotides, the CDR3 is TGTGCCAGCAGCTCCCTCGGGATGAACACTGAAGCTTTCTTT. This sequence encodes CASSSLGMNTEAFF.

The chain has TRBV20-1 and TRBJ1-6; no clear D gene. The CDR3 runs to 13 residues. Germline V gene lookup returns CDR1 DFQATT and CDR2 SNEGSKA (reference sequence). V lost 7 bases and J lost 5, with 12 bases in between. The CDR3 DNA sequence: TGCAGTGGTTCGGAGGGAAATAATTCACCCCTCCACTTT. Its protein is CSGSEGNNSPLHF.

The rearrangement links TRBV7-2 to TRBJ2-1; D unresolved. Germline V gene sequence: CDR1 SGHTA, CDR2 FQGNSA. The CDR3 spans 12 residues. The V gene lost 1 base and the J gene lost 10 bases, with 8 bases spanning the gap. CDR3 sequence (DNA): TGTGCCAGCAGCTTAGACTGGAAAGAGCAGTTCTTC. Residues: CASSLDWKEQFF. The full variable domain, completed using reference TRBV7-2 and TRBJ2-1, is GAGVSQSPSNKVTEKGKDVELRCDPISGHTALYWYRQSLGQGLEFLIYFQGNSAPDKSGLPSDRFSAERTGGSVSTLTIQRTQQEDSAVYLCASSLDWKEQFFGPGTRLTVL.

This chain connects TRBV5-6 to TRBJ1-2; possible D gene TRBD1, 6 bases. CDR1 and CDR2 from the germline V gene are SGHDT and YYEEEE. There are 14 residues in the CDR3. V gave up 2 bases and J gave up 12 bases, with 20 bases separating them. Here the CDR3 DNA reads TGTGCCAGCAGCTTCGACTTCGGACAGACTCTTGACACCTTC. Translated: CASSFDFGQTLDTF.

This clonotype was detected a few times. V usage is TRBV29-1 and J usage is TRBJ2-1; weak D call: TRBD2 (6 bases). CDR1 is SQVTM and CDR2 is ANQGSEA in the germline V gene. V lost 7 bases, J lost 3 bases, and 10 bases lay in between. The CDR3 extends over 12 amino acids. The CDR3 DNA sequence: TGCAGCGCCGTCGGGGGCTACAATGAGCAGTTCTTC. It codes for CSAVGGYNEQFF.

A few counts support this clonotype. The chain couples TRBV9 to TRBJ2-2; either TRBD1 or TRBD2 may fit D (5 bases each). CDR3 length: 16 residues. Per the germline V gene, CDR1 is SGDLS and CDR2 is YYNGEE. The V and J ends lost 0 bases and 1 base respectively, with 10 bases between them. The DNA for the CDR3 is TGTGCCAGCAGCGTAGGCCCGGGGCTGAACACCGGGGAGCTGTTTTTT. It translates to CASSVGPGLNTGELFF.